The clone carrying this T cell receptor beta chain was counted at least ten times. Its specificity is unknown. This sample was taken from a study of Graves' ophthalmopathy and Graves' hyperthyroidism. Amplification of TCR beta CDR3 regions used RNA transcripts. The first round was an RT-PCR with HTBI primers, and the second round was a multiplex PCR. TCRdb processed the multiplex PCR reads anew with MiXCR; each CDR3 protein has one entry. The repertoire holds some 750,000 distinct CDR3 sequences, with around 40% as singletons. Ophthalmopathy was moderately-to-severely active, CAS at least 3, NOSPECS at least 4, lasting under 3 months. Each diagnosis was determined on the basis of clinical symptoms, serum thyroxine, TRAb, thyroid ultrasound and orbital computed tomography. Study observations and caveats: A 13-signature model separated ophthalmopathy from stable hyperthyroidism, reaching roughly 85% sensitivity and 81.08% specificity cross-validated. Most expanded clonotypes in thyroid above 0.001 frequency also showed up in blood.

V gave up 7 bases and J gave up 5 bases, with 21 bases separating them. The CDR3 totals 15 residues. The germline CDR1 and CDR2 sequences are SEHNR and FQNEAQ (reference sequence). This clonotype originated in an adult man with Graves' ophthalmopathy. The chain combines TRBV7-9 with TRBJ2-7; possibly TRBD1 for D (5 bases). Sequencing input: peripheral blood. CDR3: CASTPARGSSDEQYF. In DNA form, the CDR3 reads TGTGCCAGCACCCCGGCTAGGGGCTCTTCGGACGAGCAGTACTTC. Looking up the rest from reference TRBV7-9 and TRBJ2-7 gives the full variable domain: DTGVSQNPRHKITKRGQNVTFRCDPISEHNRLYWYRQTLGQGPEFLTYFQNEAQLEKSRLLSDRFSAERPKGSFSTLEIQRTEQGDSAMYLCASTPARGSSDEQYFGPGTRLTVT.